The clone carrying this T cell receptor beta chain was observed a single time. There were TCR beta CDR3 regions amplified from RNA transcripts. First-round RT-PCR of the TCR CDR3 relied on the HTBI primer set. TCRdb redid the calling of the multiplex PCR reads with MiXCR, one entry per CDR3 protein. The sample carries about 610,000 distinct CDR3 sequences, under 15% recorded once. This entry comes from a study of T cells in Graves' hyperthyroidism and ophthalmopathy. The CDR3 spans 17 residues. Trimming cost V 6 bases and J 6 bases, with 24 bases left between them. Germline values: CDR1 DFQATT, CDR2 SNEGSKA (reference sequence).

The sample comprised blood. This clonotype was obtained from a middle-aged woman with Graves' ophthalmopathy. The chain is built from TRBV20-1 and TRBJ1-6; D may be TRBD1 (5 bases). The CDR3 DNA is TGCAGTGCCACAAGCGGGGCAGTTGGGGGAATTAATTCACCCCTCCACTTT. Translated: CSATSGAVGGINSPLHF.